This paragraph covers one T cell receptor (beta chain) sequence. Its antigen is not identified. As defined, naive CD8 cells were CD45RO-negative and positively selected for CCR7, with terminally differentiated effector memory CD45RA+ cells excluded. The data belong to a study of shared clonotypes between healthy human individuals. As for the study in general: A couple of women and three men aged 18 to 49 served as donors. The study's findings and limits: Clonotypes not shared had lower generation probabilities than those common to all four donors.

V dropped 3 bases and J dropped 0; count of bases not matched to a gene: 14. Looked up from germline, CDR1 is PRHDT and CDR2 is FYEKMQ (reference sequence). This CDR3 region has 18 residues. Each subset's genomic DNA was split evenly across several immunoSEQ plates. On sorted subsets, replicate PCRs used roughly 190 ng DNA, or about 30,000 T cell genomes. The data were produced by immunoSEQ multiplex PCR, yet TCRdb's version contains in-frame clones alone and is incomplete. The repertoire holds around 2,000,000 clones, 85% to 95% seen once, with approximately 1.2% in the top ten. The rearrangement uses TRBV13 and TRBJ2-7; 7 bases agree with TRBD2. The TCR sequence derives from a man aged 18 to 30 in good health. The source material was naive CD8+ T cells sorted from blood. CDR3 loop: CASSFRSPTGGDSYEQYF. DNA for the CDR3: TGTGCCAGCAGCTTTAGGAGCCCTACTGGGGGGGACTCCTACGAGCAGTACTTC.